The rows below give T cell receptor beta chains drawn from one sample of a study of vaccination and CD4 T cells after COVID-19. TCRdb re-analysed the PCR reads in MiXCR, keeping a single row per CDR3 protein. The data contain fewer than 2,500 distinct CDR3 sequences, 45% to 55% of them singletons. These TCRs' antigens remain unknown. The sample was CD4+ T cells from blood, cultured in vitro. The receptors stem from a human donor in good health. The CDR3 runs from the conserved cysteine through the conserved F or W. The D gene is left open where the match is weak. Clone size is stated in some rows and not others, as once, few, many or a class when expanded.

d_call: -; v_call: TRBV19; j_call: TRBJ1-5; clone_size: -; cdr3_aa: CASTPTDGPYSNQPQHF; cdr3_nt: TGTGCCAGTACCCCTACGGACGGACCGTATAGCAATCAGCCCCAGCATTTT
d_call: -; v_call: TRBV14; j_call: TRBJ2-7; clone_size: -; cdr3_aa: CASSQDLTVGEQYF; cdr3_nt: TGTGCCAGCAGCCAAGACCTAACCGTGGGAGAGCAGTACTTC
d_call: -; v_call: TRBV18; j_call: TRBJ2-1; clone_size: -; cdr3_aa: CASSPGLTTYNEQFF; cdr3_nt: TGTGCCAGCTCCCCCGGTTTGACAACCTACAATGAGCAGTTCTTC
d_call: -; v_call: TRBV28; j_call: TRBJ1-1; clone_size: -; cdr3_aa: CASSFRRRVNTEAFF; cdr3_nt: TGTGCCAGCAGTTTTCGTCGGAGAGTGAACACTGAAGCTTTCTTT
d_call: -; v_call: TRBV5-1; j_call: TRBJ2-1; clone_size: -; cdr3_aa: CASSGQGGGTNEQFF; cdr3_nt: TGCGCCAGCAGCGGACAAGGTGGCGGGACGAATGAGCAGTTCTTC
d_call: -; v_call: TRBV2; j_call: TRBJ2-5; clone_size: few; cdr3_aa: CASLPLLGTQYF; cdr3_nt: TGTGCCAGCCTCCCCCTCTTAGGGACCCAGTACTTC
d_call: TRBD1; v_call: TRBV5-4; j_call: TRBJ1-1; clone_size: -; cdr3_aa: CASSAPGQTEAFF; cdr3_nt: TGTGCCAGCAGCGCTCCGGGACAGACTGAAGCTTTCTTT
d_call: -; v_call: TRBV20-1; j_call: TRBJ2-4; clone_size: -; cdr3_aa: CSARNRVHGDIQYF; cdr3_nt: TGCAGTGCTAGGAACAGGGTACATGGAGACATTCAGTACTTC
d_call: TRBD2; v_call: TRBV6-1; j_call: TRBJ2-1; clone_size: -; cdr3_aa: CASRATSGSKNEQFF; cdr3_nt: TGTGCCAGCAGGGCAACTAGCGGGAGTAAGAATGAGCAGTTCTTC
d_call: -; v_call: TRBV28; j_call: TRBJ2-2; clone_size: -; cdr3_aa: CASSFGANTGELFF; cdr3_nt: TGTGCCAGCAGTTTCGGTGCGAACACCGGGGAGCTGTTTTTT
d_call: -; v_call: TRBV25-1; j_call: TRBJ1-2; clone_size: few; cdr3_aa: CASSELTRGYTF; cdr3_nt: TGTGCCAGCAGTGAATTGACACGAGGCTACACCTTC
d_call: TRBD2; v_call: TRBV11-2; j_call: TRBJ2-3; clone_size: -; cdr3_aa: CASSLVILAGASTDTQYF; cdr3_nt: TGTGCCAGCAGCTTAGTAATACTAGCGGGGGCATCCACAGATACGCAGTATTTT
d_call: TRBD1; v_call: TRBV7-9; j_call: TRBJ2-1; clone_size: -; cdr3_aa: CASSPPTGTNEQFF; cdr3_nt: TGTGCCAGCAGCCCTCCGACAGGGACCAATGAGCAGTTCTTC
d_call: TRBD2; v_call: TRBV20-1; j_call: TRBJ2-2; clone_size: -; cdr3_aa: CSATSGEANTGELFF; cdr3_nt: TGCAGTGCGACTAGCGGGGAGGCGAACACCGGGGAGCTGTTTTTT
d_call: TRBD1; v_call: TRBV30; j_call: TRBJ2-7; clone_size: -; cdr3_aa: CAWSWDRSSYEQYF; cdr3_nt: TGTGCCTGGAGTTGGGACAGGAGCTCCTACGAGCAGTACTTC
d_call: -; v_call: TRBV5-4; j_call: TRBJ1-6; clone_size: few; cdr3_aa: CASSSGLTRDSPLHF; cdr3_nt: TGTGCCAGCAGCTCGGGCCTAACGCGCGATTCACCCCTCCACTTT
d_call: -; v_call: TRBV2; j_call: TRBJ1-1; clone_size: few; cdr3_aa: CASNFGFRGIITEAFF; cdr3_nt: TGTGCCAGCAACTTCGGGTTTCGGGGAATAATCACTGAAGCTTTCTTT
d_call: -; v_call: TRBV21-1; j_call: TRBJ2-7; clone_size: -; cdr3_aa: CASIREDRGESYEQYF; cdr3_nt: TGTGCCAGCATCAGAGAAGACAGGGGTGAATCCTACGAGCAGTACTTC
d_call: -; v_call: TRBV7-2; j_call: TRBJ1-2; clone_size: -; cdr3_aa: CASSLIGGYGYTF; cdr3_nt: TGTGCCAGCAGCTTGATAGGGGGCTATGGCTACACCTTC
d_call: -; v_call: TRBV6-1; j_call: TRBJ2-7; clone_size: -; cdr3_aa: CASTPSSGSYEQYF; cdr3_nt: TGTGCCAGCACCCCCAGCTCCGGCTCATACGAGCAGTACTTC
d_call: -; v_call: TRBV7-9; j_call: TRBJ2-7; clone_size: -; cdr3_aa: CASSPKVRQAASYEQYF; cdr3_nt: TGTGCCAGCAGCCCGAAAGTGCGCCAGGCAGCCTCCTACGAGCAGTACTTC
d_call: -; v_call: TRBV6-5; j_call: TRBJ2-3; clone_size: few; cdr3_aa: CASSYSLTDTQYF; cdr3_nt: TGTGCCAGCAGTTACTCCCTAACAGATACGCAGTATTTT
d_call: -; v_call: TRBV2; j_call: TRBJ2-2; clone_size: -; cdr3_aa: CACGRHGTGELFF; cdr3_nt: TGTGCCTGCGGACGCCATGGCACCGGGGAGCTGTTTTTT
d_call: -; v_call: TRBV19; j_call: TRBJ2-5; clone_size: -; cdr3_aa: CASSIMETQYF; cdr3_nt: TGTGCCAGTAGTATCATGGAGACCCAGTACTTC
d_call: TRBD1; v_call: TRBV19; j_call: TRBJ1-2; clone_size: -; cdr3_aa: CASSLGRDRANGYTF; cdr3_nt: TGTGCCAGTAGTCTCGGCCGGGACAGGGCTAATGGCTACACCTTC
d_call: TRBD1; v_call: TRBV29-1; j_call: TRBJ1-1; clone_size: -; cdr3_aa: CSVRDSYLAFF; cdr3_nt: TGCAGCGTTCGGGACAGTTATTTAGCTTTCTTT
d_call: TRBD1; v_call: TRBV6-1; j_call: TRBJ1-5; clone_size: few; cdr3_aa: CASSRQGGSQPQHF; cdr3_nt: TGTGCCAGCAGCAGACAGGGGGGTAGTCAGCCCCAGCATTTT
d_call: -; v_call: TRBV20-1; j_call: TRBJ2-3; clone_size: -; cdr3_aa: CSARGLARADTQYF; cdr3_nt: TGCAGTGCTAGAGGGCTTGCTAGAGCAGATACGCAGTATTTT
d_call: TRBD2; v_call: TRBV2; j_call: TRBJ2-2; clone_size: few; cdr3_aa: CASTGTTFGGELFF; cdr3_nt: TGTGCCAGCACCGGGACTACTTTTGGCGGGGAGCTGTTTTTT
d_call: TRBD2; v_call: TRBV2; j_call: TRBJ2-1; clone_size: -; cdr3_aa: CASRNSGIYNEQFF; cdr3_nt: TGTGCCAGCAGGAATAGCGGGATCTACAATGAGCAGTTCTTC
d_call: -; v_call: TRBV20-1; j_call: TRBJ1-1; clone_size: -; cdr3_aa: CSARTGSLGAFF; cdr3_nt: TGCAGTGCTCGGACTGGGTCTTTAGGAGCTTTCTTT
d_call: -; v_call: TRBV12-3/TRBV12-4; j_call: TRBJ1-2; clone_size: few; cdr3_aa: CASSYVEGDGYTF; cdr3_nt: TGTGCCAGCAGTTATGTGGAGGGGGATGGCTACACCTTC
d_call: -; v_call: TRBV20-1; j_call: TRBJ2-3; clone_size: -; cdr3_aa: CSASPSVSVTDTQYF; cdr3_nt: TGCAGTGCTAGCCCCTCTGTCAGTGTCACAGATACGCAGTATTTT